Following are 23 T cell receptor beta chains from one sample sequenced in a study of blood T cell repertoires in COVID-19. Sequenced by immunoSEQ multiplex PCR; TCRdb stores in-frame clones only, minus some. This table has about 420,000 clones, 80% to 90% appearing once. The sample was peripheral blood. The receptors derive from a man between 18 and 29 years old with COVID-19, enrolled during active disease.

J is TRBJ1-1 and V is TRBV5-1, with 7 bases matching TRBD1. J gave up 1 base and V 4 bases, and 4 bases lay outside the gene matches. Germline CDR1 reads SGHRS; CDR2 reads YFSETQ. The CDR3 has 14 amino acids. DNA of the CDR3: TGCGCCAGCAGCCCCCGACAGGGGAACACTGAAGCTTTCTTT. Encoded protein: CASSPRQGNTEAFF.

The chain carries TRBV9 and TRBJ2-3; 14 nucleotides match TRBD2. The germline V gene has CDR1 SGDLS and CDR2 YYNGEE. The CDR3 covers 18 residues. The J segment lost 1 base and the V segment lost 3 bases, leaving 7 bases of the junction unmatched. The CDR3 nucleotides are TGTGCCAGCAGCGCCGGACTAGCGGGAGGATGGGGCACAGATACGCAGTATTTT. Protein product: CASSAGLAGGWGTDTQYF.

The rearrangement joins TRBV6-6 to TRBJ2-1, with D tentatively TRBD2 (5 bases). V dropped 4 bases and J dropped 8 bases, with 12 bases sitting between them. Germline V gives CDR1 MNHNY, CDR2 SVGAGI (reference sequence). The CDR3 runs 13 residues. CDR3 region: CASSFRGYHEQFF. The CDR3 nucleotides read TGTGCCAGCAGTTTCCGGGGTTACCATGAGCAGTTCTTC.

This chain connects TRBV10-3 to TRBJ1-2; TRBD1 is a possible D gene (5 bases). Germline V gene lookup returns CDR1 ENHRY and CDR2 SYGVKD. The V and J ends lost 7 bases and 3 bases respectively, with 12 bases between them. The CDR3 spans 13 residues. The CDR3 nucleotides read TGTGCCATCACCGATCAGGGCTACTATGGCTACACCTTC. Its protein is CAITDQGYYGYTF.

The chain carries TRBV7-9 and TRBJ1-2; TRBD1 matches at 9 bases. This CDR3 is 17 amino acids long. From germline, CDR1 is SEHNR and CDR2 FQNEAQ (reference sequence). V dropped 5 bases and J dropped 8; count of bases not matched to a gene: 18. For the CDR3, the DNA is TGTGCCAGCAGCACACAGGGGGCCCCACTCACCTCTATGGGCTACACCTTC. Translated, it gives CASSTQGAPLTSMGYTF.

The gene calls are TRBV6-5 and TRBJ2-7; 8 bases align to TRBD2. This CDR3 comprises 15 residues. V shed 0 bases, J shed 1 base, and the junction held 2 bases outside the gene matches. In germline, CDR1 is MNHEY, CDR2 SVGAGI. This CDR3 is CASSYSASGSYEQYF. The CDR3 DNA sequence: TGTGCCAGCAGTTACTCGGCTAGCGGGTCCTACGAGCAGTACTTC.

This clone appeared a few times. The CDR3 reads CASSVGAGGKNEQFF. Written as DNA, the CDR3 is TGTGCCAGCAGCGTAGGGGCGGGGGGAAAGAATGAGCAGTTCTTC. V and J are TRBV9 and TRBJ2-1, with TRBD2 identical over 8 bases. Looked up from germline, CDR1 is SGDLS and CDR2 is YYNGEE. The CDR3 has 15 amino acids. V dropped 0 bases and J dropped 7; count of bases not matched to a gene: 6.

This clone came up a few times. The chain recombines TRBV10-1 with TRBJ2-1; D might be TRBD2 (6 bases). This CDR3 has 14 amino acids. Between the trimmed V and J ends, which lost 6 bases and 5 bases, there was a span of 14 bases. From germline, CDR1 is WNHNN and CDR2 SYGVQD (reference sequence). CDR3 sequence: CASSRPSAHNEQFF. The CDR3 nucleotides read TGCGCCAGCAGCAGGCCTAGCGCCCACAATGAGCAGTTCTTC.

This chain connects TRBV15 to TRBJ2-1; D call uncertain. The CDR3 totals 12 residues. Germline CDR1 reads LNHNV; CDR2 reads YYDKDF (reference sequence). V was trimmed by 4 bases and J by 9 bases, leaving 10 bases between them. The CDR3 DNA follows: TGTGCCACCAGCACCAGTAATATTGAGCAGTTCTTC. Translating gives CATSTSNIEQFF.

This chain links TRBV5-1 with TRBJ1-1; a possible D gene is TRBD1 (6 bases). V was cut by 6 bases and J by 3 bases, with 12 bases left in between. Germline CDR1 is SGHRS and CDR2 is YFSETQ. This CDR3 contains 13 residues. The CDR3 bases are TGCGCCAGCAACAAACGACAGGACACTGAAGCTTTCTTT. It translates to CASNKRQDTEAFF.

In DNA form, the CDR3 reads TGTGCCAGCGGCAGGGAAAAAAACATTCAGTACTTC. Encoded protein: CASGREKNIQYF. This chain connects TRBV6-5 to TRBJ2-4; D possibly corresponds to TRBD1 (5 bases). Trimming took off 8 bases at V and 4 bases at J, with 9 bases between the two ends. The CDR3 covers 12 residues. Germline CDR1 MNHEY, CDR2 SVGAGI.

This rearrangement joins TRBV11-2 to TRBJ1-6; D unresolved. Trimming cost V 6 bases and J 0 bases, with 9 bases left between them. Germline assignment: CDR1 SGHAT and CDR2 FQNNGV. This CDR3 has 15 amino acids. The CDR3 loop reads CASSQGASYNSPLHF. Written as DNA, the CDR3 is TGTGCCAGCAGTCAAGGAGCCTCCTATAATTCACCCCTCCACTTT.

The chain has TRBV5-1 and TRBJ2-1; 14 bases are shared with TRBD2. Germline V gene lookup returns CDR1 SGHRS and CDR2 YFSETQ. This CDR3 contains 17 residues. V was clipped by 4 bases and J by 7 bases; unmatched bases: 10. CDR3 sequence: CASSPPGTSGSANEQFF. The CDR3 nucleotides read TGCGCCAGCAGCCCCCCCGGGACTAGCGGGAGTGCTAATGAGCAGTTCTTC. Looking up the rest from reference TRBV5-1 and TRBJ2-1 gives the full variable domain: KAGVTQTPRYLIKTRGQQVTLSCSPISGHRSVSWYQQTPGQGLQFLFEYFSETQRNKGNFPGRFSGRQFSNSRSEMNVSTLELGDSALYLCASSPPGTSGSANEQFFGPGTRLTVL.

The chain joins TRBV19 to TRBJ2-5, with D perhaps TRBD2 (5 bases). The CDR3 spans 14 residues. Trimming took 4 bases from V and 5 from J, leaving 14 bases between them. CDR1 is LNHDA and CDR2 is SQIVND in the germline V gene (reference sequence). CDR3 residues: CASSKRTSQETQYF. The CDR3 nucleotides are TGTGCCAGTAGTAAGAGAACTAGTCAGGAGACCCAGTACTTC.

V gene TRBV2 combines with J gene TRBJ1-2, with D possibly matching TRBD1 (5 bases). Germline V CDR1 and CDR2: SNHLY, FYNNEI. V was trimmed by 7 bases and J by 4 bases, leaving 10 bases between them. This CDR3 comprises 12 residues. The CDR3: CASKGRAYGYTF. CDR3 DNA sequence: TGTGCCAGCAAGGGCAGGGCCTATGGCTACACCTTC.

This clone has a single count. The CDR3 DNA reads as TGTGCCTGGAGTGTACTAGCGGGAGTAGGGGAGACCCAGTACTTC. This translates into CAWSVLAGVGETQYF. This chain connects TRBV30 to TRBJ2-5; 11 nucleotides agree with TRBD2. The junction had 5 bases not matched to a gene; V was cut back by 0 bases and J by 5 bases. This CDR3 has 15 residues. Per germline, CDR1 GTSNPN and CDR2 SVGIG (reference sequence).

The V gene is TRBV5-1, the J gene TRBJ2-7, with D tentatively TRBD2 (5 bases). CDR1 and CDR2 from the germline V gene are SGHRS and YFSETQ. This CDR3 region has 17 residues. Between the trimmed V and J ends, which lost 1 base and 0 bases, there was a span of 17 bases. CDR3 loop: CASSLSIGGGYSYEQYF. CDR3 coding DNA: TGCGCCAGCAGCTTGTCTATCGGCGGAGGCTACTCCTACGAGCAGTACTTC.

V is TRBV5-8 and J is TRBJ2-7; no definite D call. This CDR3 has 11 residues. Germline lookup yields CDR1 SGHTS and CDR2 YDEGEE. The V and J ends lost 4 bases and 2 bases respectively, with 4 bases between them. CDR3 region: CASSRPYEQYF. The CDR3 region has the DNA TGTGCCAGCAGCCGTCCCTACGAGCAGTACTTC.

The genes are TRBV28 and TRBJ2-3; 8 bases agree with TRBD2. The CDR3 runs to 17 residues. CDR1 is MDHEN, CDR2 SYDVKM, per germline. V was pared by 5 bases and J by 3 bases, with 13 bases of the junction left unmatched. This CDR3 is CASSVSGSHWGTDTQYF. The CDR3 nucleotides read TGTGCCAGCAGTGTCAGCGGGAGCCATTGGGGGACAGATACGCAGTATTTT. The full variable domain, with the rest looked up from reference TRBV28 and TRBJ2-3, is DVKVTQSSRYLVKRTGEKVFLECVQDMDHENMFWYRQDPGLGLRLIYFSYDVKMKEKGDIPEGYSVSREKKERFSLILESASTNQTSMYLCASSVSGSHWGTDTQYFGPGTRLTVL.

This clone was picked up one time. The rearrangement joins TRBV6-5 to TRBJ2-3; TRBD1 aligns across 7 bases. Germline CDR1 MNHEY, CDR2 SVGAGI. This CDR3 spans 13 amino acids. The trim removed 6 bases at V and 6 bases at J, leaving 6 bases unmatched. DNA for the CDR3: TGTGCCAGCAGGAACACAGGGGTGGATACGCAGTATTTT. Its translation is CASRNTGVDTQYF.

This clone was counted only a few times. The chain couples TRBV23-1 to TRBJ2-7; the D gene is possibly TRBD2 (5 bases). TRBV23-1 is an open reading frame, and its role is uncertain. V was trimmed by 6 bases and J by 3 bases, leaving 6 bases between them. The CDR3 contains 11 residues. This CDR3 is CASSRDYEQYF. DNA of the CDR3: TGCGCCAGCAGCCGGGACTACGAGCAGTACTTC.

The V gene is TRBV6-2 or TRBV6-3, the J gene TRBJ2-6; the D gene is possibly TRBD1 (5 bases). Germline V gene sequence: CDR1 MNHEY, CDR2 SVGEGT. This CDR3 spans 18 amino acids. Between the trimmed V and J ends, which lost 0 bases and 0 bases, there was a span of 12 bases. The CDR3 is CASSYSGQGFSGANVLTF. The CDR3 nucleotides are TGTGCCAGCAGTTACTCGGGGCAGGGTTTCTCTGGGGCCAACGTCCTGACTTTC.

The rearrangement links TRBV27 to TRBJ2-1; the D is unclear. Germline CDR1 reads MNHEY; CDR2 reads SMNVEV (reference sequence). The CDR3 sequence is 11 residues long. V lost 4 bases and J 13 bases, leaving 11 bases between the germline ends. CDR3 nucleotides: TGTGCCAGCAGTTCCCTAGGTGTTCAGTTCTTC. Protein sequence: CASSSLGVQFF.